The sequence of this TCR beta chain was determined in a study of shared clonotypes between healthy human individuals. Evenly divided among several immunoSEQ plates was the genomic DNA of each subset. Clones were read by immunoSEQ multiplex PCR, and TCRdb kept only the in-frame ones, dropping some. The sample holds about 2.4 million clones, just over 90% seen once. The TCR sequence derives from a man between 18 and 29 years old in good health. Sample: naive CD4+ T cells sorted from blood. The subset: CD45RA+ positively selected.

CDR3 DNA: TGTGCCAGCAGCGCCCCGGGACTAGCGGCGAACACCGGGGAGCTGTTTTTT. It specifies CASSAPGLAANTGELFF. The chain uses TRBV7-2 and TRBJ2-2, with 11 bases lining up with TRBD2. The germline V gene encodes CDR1 SGHTA and CDR2 FQGNSA. V lost 5 bases to trimming and J lost 0 bases; unmatched junction nucleotides: 5. The CDR3 is 17 amino acids.